This T cell receptor beta chain was observed in a study of regulatory T cells in long-lasting Graves disease. The sample's time point: persistent/refractory GD, antithyroid drugs over 5 years with positive TRAb. Extracted RNA from PBMCs served as the source of the TCR library. Library construction for TCR beta used iRepertoire HTBI primers and Arm-PCR of CDR3 regions. TCRdb re-analysed the multiplex PCR reads in MiXCR, keeping a single row per CDR3 protein. The table includes roughly 360,000 distinct CDR3 sequences, approximately 25% detected once. The germline V gene encodes CDR1 SGHNT and CDR2 YYREEE (reference sequence). Deletions cut 4 bases from V and 1 base from J, with 11 bases between. This CDR3 is 14 amino acids long.

The receptor's source is a woman between 40 and 55 years old with Graves disease. Sample: peripheral blood mononuclear cells (PBMCs), taken when the disease was refractory, from a patient treated with antithyroid drugs. The chain links TRBV5-4 to TRBJ2-5; weak D call: TRBD1 (6 bases). CDR3 amino acids: CASSPRDIQETQYF. The CDR3 nucleotides are TGTGCCAGCAGCCCCCGGGACATCCAAGAGACCCAGTACTTC.